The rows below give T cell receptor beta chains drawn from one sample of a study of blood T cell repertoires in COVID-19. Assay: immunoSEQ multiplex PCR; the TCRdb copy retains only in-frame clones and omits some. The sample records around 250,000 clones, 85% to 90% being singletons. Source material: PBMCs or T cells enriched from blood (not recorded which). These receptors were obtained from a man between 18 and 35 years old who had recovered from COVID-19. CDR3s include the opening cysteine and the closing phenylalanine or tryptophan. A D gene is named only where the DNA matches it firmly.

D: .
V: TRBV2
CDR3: CASSQQRTTAEQFF

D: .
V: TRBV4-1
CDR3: CASSQEGRYETQYF

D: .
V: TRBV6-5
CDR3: CASSYSNPSQETQYF

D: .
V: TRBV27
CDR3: CASSLGRSQETQYF

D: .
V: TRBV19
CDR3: CASGGRAGQPQHF

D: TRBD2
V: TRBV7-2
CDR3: CASSLLGRQRGETQYF

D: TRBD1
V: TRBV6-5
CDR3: CASSRQGAGEAFF

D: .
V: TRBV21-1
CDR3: CASSKGRAGESYEQYF

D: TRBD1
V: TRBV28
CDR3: CASSSAGQGAPGNTIYF

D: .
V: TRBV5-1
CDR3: CASQTYNEQFF

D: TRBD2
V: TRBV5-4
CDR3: CASSSGGGLSSYEQYF

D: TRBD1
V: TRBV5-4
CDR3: CASSLGTRDRVGGYTF

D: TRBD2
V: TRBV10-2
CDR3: CASSQLAEQFF

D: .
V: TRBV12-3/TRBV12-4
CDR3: CASSFGTNYEQYF

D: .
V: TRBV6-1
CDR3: CASSEGGVDGDYGYTF

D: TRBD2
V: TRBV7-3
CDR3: CASSLNSGSPYEQYF

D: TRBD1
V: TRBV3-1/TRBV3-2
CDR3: CASSQERDSSYEQYF

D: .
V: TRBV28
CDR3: CASSPAGHPTNEKLFF